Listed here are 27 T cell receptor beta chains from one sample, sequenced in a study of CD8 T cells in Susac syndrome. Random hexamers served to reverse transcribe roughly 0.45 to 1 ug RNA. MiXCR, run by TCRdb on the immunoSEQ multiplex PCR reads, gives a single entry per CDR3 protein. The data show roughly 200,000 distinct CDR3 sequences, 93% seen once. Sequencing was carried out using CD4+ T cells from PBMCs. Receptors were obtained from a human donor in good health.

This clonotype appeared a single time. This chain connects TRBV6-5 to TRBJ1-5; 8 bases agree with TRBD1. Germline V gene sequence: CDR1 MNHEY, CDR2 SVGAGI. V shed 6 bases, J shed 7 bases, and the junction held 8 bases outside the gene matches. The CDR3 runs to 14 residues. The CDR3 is CASRDRGPRQPQHF. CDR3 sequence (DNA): TGTGCCAGCAGAGACAGGGGTCCTAGACAGCCCCAGCATTTT.

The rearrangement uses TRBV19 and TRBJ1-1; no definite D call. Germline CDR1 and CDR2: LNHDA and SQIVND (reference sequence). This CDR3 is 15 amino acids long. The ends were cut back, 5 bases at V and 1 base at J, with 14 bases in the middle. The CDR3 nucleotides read TGTGCCAGTAGTCGATCGGAGCAGGCGAACACTGAAGCTTTCTTT. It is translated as CASSRSEQANTEAFF.

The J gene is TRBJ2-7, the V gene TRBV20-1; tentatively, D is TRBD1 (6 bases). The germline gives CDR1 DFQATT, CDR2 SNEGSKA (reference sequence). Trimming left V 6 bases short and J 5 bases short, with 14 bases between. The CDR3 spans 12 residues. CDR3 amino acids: CSARDNLHEQYV. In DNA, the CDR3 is TGCAGTGCCCGGGACAATCTCCACGAGCAGTACGTC.

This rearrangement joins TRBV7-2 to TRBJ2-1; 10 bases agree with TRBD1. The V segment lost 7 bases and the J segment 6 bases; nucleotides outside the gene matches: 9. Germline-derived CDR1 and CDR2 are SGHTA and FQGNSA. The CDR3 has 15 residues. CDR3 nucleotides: TGTGCCAGCACCTTGGGACAGGGGACGAGCAATGAGCAGTTCTTC. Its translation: CASTLGQGTSNEQFF.

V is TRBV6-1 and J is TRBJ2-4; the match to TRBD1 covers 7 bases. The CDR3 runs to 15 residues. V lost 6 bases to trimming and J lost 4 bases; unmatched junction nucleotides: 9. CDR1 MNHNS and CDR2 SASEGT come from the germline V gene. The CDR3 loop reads CASSQIGRGKNIQYF. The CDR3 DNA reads TGTGCCAGCAGCCAGATAGGCAGGGGGAAAAACATTCAGTACTTC.

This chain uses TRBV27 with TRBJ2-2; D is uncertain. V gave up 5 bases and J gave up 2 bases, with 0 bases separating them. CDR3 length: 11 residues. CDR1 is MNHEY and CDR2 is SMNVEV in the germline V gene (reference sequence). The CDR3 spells CASSNTGELFF. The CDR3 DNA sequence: TGTGCCAGCAGTAACACCGGGGAGCTGTTTTTT.

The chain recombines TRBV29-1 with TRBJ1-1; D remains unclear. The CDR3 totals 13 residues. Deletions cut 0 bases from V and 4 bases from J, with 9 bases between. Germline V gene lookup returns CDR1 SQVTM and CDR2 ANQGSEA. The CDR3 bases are TGCAGCGTTGAAGACACCCGGGGCACTGAAGCTTTCTTT. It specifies CSVEDTRGTEAFF.

Written as DNA, the CDR3 is TGCAGTGCTAGTAAGGCCCAAGAGACCCAGTACTTC. Amino acid sequence: CSASKAQETQYF. The chain carries TRBV20-1 and TRBJ2-5; D is unresolved. CDR3 length equals 12 residues. V dropped 3 bases and J dropped 1 base, with 6 bases sitting between them. Germline assignment: CDR1 DFQATT and CDR2 SNEGSKA (reference sequence).

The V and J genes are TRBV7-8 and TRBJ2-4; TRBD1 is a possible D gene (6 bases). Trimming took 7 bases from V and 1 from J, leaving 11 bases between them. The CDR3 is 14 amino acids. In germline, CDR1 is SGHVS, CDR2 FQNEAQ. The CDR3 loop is CASTRRGAKNIQYF. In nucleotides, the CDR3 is TGTGCCAGCACGCGAAGGGGGGCCAAAAACATTCAGTACTTC.

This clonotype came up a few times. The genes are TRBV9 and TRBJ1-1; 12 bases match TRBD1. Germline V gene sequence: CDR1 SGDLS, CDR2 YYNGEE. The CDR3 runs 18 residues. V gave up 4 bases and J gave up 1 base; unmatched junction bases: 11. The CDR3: CASSRWDRGLRGNTEAFF. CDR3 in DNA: TGTGCCAGCAGCCGCTGGGACAGGGGGCTAAGGGGGAACACTGAAGCTTTCTTT.

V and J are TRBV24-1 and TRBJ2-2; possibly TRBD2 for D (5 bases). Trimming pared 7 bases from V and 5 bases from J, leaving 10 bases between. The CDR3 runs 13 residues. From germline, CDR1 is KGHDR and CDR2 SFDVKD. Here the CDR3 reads CATRTTETGELFF. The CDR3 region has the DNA TGTGCCACCAGGACTACAGAAACCGGGGAGCTGTTTTTT.

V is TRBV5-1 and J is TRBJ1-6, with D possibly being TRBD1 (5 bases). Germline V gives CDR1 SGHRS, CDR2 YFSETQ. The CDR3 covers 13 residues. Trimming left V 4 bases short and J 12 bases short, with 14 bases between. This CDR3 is CASSGDSGRPLHF. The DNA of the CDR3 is TGCGCCAGCAGCGGAGACAGTGGCCGACCCCTCCACTTT. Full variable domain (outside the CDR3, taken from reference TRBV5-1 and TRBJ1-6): KAGVTQTPRYLIKTRGQQVTLSCSPISGHRSVSWYQQTPGQGLQFLFEYFSETQRNKGNFPGRFSGRQFSNSRSEMNVSTLELGDSALYLCASSGDSGRPLHFGNGTRLTVT.

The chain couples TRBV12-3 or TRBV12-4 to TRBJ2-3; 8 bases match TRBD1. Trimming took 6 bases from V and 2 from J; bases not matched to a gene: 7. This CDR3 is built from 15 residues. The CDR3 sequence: CASRAGTGYTDTQYF. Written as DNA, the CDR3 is TGTGCCAGCAGAGCCGGGACAGGTTACACAGATACGCAGTATTTT.

The CDR3 sequence is CASSLAGANVLTF. The CDR3 bases are TGTGCCAGCAGTTTAGCTGGGGCCAACGTCCTGACTTTC. The V call is TRBV27, the J call TRBJ2-6; D unresolved. CDR1 is MNHEY and CDR2 is SMNVEV in the germline V gene (reference sequence). V was clipped by 2 bases and J by 2 bases, with 1 base between them. The CDR3 spans 13 residues.

The CDR3 DNA is TGTGCCAGCACCCCCCGGGGGAACACCGGGGAGCTGTTTTTT. Residues: CASTPRGNTGELFF. V and J are TRBV3-1 and TRBJ2-2, with D perhaps TRBD2 (5 bases). V was pared by 7 bases and J by 1 base, with 10 bases between. This CDR3 contains 14 residues. Germline CDR1 reads LGHDT; CDR2 reads YNNKEL (reference sequence).

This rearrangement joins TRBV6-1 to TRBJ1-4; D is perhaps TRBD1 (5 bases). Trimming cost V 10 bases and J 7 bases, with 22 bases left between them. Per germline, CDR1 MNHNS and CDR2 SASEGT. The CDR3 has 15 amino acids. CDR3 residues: CATDAVGQSGEKLFF. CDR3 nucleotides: TGTGCCACGGACGCTGTGGGGCAGAGCGGTGAAAAACTGTTTTTT.

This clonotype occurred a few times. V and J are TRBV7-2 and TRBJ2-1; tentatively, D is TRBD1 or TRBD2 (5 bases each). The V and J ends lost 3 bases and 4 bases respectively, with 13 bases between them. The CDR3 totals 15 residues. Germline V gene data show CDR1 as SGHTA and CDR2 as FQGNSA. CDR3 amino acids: CASSLGVGAYNEQFF. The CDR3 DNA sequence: TGTGCCAGCAGCTTGGGGGTAGGAGCGTACAATGAGCAGTTCTTC.

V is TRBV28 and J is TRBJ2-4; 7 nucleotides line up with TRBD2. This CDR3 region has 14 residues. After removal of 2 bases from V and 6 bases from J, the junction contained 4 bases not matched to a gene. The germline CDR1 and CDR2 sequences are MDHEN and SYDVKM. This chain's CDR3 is CASSLVREGNIQYF. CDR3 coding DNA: TGTGCCAGCAGTTTAGTCAGGGAGGGAAACATTCAGTACTTC.

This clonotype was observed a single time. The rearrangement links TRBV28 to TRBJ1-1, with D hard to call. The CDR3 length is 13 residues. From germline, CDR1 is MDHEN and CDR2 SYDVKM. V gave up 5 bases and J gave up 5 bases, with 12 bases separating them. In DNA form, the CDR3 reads TGTGCCAGCAGTCTCCCTGGCCGTACTGAAGCTTTCTTT. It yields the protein CASSLPGRTEAFF.

In nucleotides, the CDR3 is TGTGCCAGTAGTATATTGACGATTGGGACCGAAGCTTTCTTT. Translating gives CASSILTIGTEAFF. The chain has TRBV19 and TRBJ1-1; D might be TRBD1 (5 bases). CDR3 length equals 14 residues. The germline CDR1 and CDR2 sequences are LNHDA and SQIVND (reference sequence). V lost 2 bases, J lost 8 bases, and 15 bases lay in between.

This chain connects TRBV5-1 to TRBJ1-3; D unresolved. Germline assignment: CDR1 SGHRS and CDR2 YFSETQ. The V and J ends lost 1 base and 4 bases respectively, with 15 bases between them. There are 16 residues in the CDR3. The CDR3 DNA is TGCGCCAGCAGCTTGTCCCCCGTGGGAACAGGAAACACCATATATTTT. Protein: CASSLSPVGTGNTIYF.

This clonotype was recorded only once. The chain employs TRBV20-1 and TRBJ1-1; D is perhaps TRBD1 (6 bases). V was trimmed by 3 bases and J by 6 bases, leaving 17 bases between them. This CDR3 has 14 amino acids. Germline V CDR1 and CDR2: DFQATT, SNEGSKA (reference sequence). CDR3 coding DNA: TGCAGTGCTAGCCCCACGACAGGCCTCGCTGAAGCTTTCTTT. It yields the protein CSASPTTGLAEAFF.

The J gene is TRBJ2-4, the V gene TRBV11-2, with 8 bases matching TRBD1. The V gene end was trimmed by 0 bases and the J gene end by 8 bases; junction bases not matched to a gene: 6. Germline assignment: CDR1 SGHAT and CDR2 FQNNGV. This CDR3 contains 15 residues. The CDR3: CASSLDGGQADIQYF. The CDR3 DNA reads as TGTGCCAGCAGCTTAGATGGGGGACAGGCAGACATTCAGTACTTC. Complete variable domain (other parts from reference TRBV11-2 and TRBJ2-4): EAGVAQSPRYKIIEKRQSVAFWCNPISGHATLYWYQQILGQGPKLLIQFQNNGVVDDSQLPKDRFSAERLKGVDSTLKIQPAKLEDSAVYLCASSLDGGQADIQYFGAGTRLSVL.

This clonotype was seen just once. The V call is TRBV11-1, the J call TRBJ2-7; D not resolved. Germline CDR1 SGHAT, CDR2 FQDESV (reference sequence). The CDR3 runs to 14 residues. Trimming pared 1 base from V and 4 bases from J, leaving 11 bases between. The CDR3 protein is CASSLGTFAYEQYF. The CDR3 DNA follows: TGTGCCAGCAGCTTAGGCACCTTCGCGTACGAGCAGTACTTC.

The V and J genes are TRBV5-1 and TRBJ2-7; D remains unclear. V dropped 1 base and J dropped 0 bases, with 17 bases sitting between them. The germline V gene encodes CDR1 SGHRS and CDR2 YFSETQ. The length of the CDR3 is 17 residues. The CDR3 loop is CASSLWGGSASSYEQYF. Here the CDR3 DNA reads TGCGCCAGCAGCTTGTGGGGTGGGTCGGCCTCCTCCTACGAGCAGTACTTC. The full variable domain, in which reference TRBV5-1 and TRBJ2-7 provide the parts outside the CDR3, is KAGVTQTPRYLIKTRGQQVTLSCSPISGHRSVSWYQQTPGQGLQFLFEYFSETQRNKGNFPGRFSGRQFSNSRSEMNVSTLELGDSALYLCASSLWGGSASSYEQYFGPGTRLTVT.

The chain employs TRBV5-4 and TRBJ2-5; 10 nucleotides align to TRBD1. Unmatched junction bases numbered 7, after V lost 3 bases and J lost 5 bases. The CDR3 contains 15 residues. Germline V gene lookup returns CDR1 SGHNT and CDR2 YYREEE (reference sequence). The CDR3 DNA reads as TGTGCCAGCAGCTCGGGGGACAGGGGTATGGAGACCCAGTACTTC. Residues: CASSSGDRGMETQYF.

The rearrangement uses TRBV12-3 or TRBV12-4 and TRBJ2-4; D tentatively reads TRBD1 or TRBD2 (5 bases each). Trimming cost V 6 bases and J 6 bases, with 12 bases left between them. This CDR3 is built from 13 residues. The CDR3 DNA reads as TGTGCCAGCAGACAAGGGACGGGAAACATTCAGTACTTC. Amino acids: CASRQGTGNIQYF.